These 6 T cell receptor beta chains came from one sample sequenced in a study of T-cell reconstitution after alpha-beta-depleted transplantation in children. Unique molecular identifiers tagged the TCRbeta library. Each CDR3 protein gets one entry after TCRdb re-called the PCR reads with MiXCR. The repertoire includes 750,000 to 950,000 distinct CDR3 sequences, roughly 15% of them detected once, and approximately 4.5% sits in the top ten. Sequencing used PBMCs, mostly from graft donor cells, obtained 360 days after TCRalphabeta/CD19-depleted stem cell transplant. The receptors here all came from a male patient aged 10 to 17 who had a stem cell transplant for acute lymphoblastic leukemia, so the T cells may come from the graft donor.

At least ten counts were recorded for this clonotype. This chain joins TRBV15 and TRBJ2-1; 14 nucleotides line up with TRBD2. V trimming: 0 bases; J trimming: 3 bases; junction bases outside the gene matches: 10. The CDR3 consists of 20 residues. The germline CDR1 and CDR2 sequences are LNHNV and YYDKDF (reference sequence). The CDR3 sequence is CATSRESPGLAGVSYNEQFF. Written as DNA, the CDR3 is TGTGCCACCAGCAGAGAAAGCCCGGGACTAGCGGGAGTAAGCTACAATGAGCAGTTCTTC.

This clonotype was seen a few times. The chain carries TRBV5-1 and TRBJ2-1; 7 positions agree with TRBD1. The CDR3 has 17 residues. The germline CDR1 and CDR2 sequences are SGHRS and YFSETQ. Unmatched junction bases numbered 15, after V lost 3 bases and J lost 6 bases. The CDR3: CASSSRMTGFGANEQFF. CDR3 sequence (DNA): TGCGCCAGCAGCTCAAGAATGACAGGGTTCGGGGCCAATGAGCAGTTCTTC. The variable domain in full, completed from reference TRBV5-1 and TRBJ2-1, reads KAGVTQTPRYLIKTRGQQVTLSCSPISGHRSVSWYQQTPGQGLQFLFEYFSETQRNKGNFPGRFSGRQFSNSRSEMNVSTLELGDSALYLCASSSRMTGFGANEQFFGPGTRLTVL.

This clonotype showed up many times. CDR3 sequence reads: CASSVAGTVSTDTQYF. As DNA, the CDR3 is TGTGCCAGCAGCGTGGCTGGGACAGTTAGCACAGATACGCAGTATTTT. The chain employs TRBV9 and TRBJ2-3; 7 bases line up with TRBD1. With V trimmed by 2 bases and J by 0 bases, 6 bases remained unmatched. The V gene's germline CDR1 is SGDLS and CDR2 YYNGEE. This CDR3 region has 16 residues. The full variable domain, with the rest looked up from reference TRBV9 and TRBJ2-3, is DSGVTQTPKHLITATGQRVTLRCSPRSGDLSVYWYQQSLDQGLQFLIQYYNGEERAKGNILERFSAQQFPDLHSELNLSSLELGDSALYFCASSVAGTVSTDTQYFGPGTRLTVL.

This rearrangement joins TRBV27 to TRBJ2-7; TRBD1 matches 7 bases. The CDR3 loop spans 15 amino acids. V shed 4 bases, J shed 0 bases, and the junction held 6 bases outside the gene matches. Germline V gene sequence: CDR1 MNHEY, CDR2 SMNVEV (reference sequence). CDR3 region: CASSSGTASSYEQYF. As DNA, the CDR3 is TGTGCCAGCAGTTCCGGGACAGCAAGCTCCTACGAGCAGTACTTC.

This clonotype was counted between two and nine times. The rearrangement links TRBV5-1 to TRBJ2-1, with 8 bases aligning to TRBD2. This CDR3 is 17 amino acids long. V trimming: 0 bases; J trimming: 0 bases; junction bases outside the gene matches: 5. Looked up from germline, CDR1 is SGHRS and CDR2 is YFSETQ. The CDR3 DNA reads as TGCGCCAGCAGCTTGGGAGTAACTAGCGGCTCCTACAATGAGCAGTTCTTC. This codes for CASSLGVTSGSYNEQFF.

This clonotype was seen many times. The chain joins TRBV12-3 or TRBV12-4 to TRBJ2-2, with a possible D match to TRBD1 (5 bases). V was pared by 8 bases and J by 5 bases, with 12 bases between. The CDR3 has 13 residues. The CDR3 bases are TGTGCCAGCCTCCTATCAGGGACCGGGGAGCTGTTTTTT. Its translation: CASLLSGTGELFF.